This TCR beta chain appears in the sequencing data of a study of T cells in localized non-small cell lung cancer. Whole-study findings and limits: Among the top 100 tumor clones, a median approximately 62 appeared in adjacent lung.

The data were produced by immunoSEQ multiplex PCR, yet TCRdb's version contains in-frame clones alone and is incomplete. Altogether approximately 35,000 clones are present, 75% to 95% being singletons, with the ten largest covering 12%. Per the germline V gene, CDR1 is SGHKS and CDR2 is YYEKEE (reference sequence). J was trimmed by 5 bases and V by 0 bases; bases with no gene match: 4. This CDR3 is 14 amino acids long. Concerning this clone: The antigen remains unidentified.

The TCR originated in an older female donor with stage II lung adenocarcinoma. The V gene is TRBV5-5, the J gene TRBJ1-1; 7 bases align to TRBD1. This specimen was peripheral blood mononuclear cells, taken before any cancer treatment. This chain's CDR3 is CASSLGQGKTEAFF. In DNA, the CDR3 is TGTGCCAGCAGCTTGGGACAGGGTAAAACTGAAGCTTTCTTT.